This T cell receptor (beta chain) was recorded in a study of brain T cells in children with intractable seizures listed by TCRdb under 2021. For context, the study as a whole: As a first screen for immune gene transcripts, resected brain tissue from 50 or so pediatric epilepsy surgery cases was run on a NanoString immunology panel. Of the roughly twelve selected surgery cases, pre-surgery blood was also sequenced for eight, so four had brain tissue only. The paper as a whole reports these results and caveats: Viral specificity was inferred solely from CDR3 sequence similarity, and the HCMV serostatus of the patients was not known. Sequencing depth differed between pre- and post-surgery blood, so clones missing from the pre-surgery sample may reflect undersampling.

CDR1 is given as SQVTM and CDR2 as ANQGSEA, both from the germline V gene. The CDR3 has 13 amino acids, counting the end cysteine and phenylalanine. This entry keeps only the CDR3 DNA: 39 bases, framed from base 1. Trimming at the junction amounts to 4 bases on V and 0 bases on J, and the germline ends lie 9 bases apart. This specimen's time point label, per the study, means: resected brain tissue, or blood drawn just prior to surgery. Surgery cases with the highest brain T cell transcript signatures were selected for TCR beta chain sequencing of brain tissue and, where available, blood. Before surgery, patients had received at least one anti-epileptic drug. TCR-sequenced patients were children with drug-resistant epilepsy due to tuberous sclerosis complex, focal cortical dysplasia, Rasmussen encephalitis or hemimegalencephaly. Blood was drawn right before the epilepsy surgery. Bulk genomic DNA was extracted from unsorted brain tissue and whole blood with the Monarch genomic DNA purification kit.

Note on this clone: What antigen it recognizes has not been identified. The sample holds no much larger clone one base away, and base qualities are not on file.

TCR beta chain sequences were generated from genomic DNA using the immunoSEQ assay. Processing in the source paper ran as follows. CDR3 sequences that did not begin with the conserved framework cysteine at position 104 were removed manually. To get clonality, the normalized Shannon's Diversity Index was subtracted from one, giving values from 0 (maximal diversity) to 1 (oligoclonal). Chi-squared comparison-of-proportions tests assessed whether the same CDR3 differed in frequency between samples, such as brain versus blood. Public clonotypes were identified through searches of immuneACCESS, and similarity to known antiviral clonotypes was evaluated with the VDJdb browser. Here the immuneACCESS table is served through TCRdb, limited to in-frame sequences with V and J called. Missing clones are a known gap in these copies; in checked studies unresolved V genes cover under half, and the rest lacks a known reason. That table gives V, J and clone size, and the DNA gave D and trimming. This sample gives tens of thousands of clones in total; roughly 95% of them show up just once. The ten largest clones add up to approximately 0.38% of the sample.

The sequencing here drew on peripheral blood, taken at surgery. Here the chain combines TRBV29-1 and TRBJ1-2, with an unclear D gene assignment. This clonotype was obtained from a boy under two years old with focal cortical dysplasia and intractable seizures. The CDR3 protein sequence reads: CSVGAGANYGYTF. The DNA sequence is given as TGCAGCGTTGGGGCCGGGGCTAACTATGGCTACACCTTC.